This T cell receptor (beta chain) is drawn from a study of identical twins. Study-level points and caveats: Compared with models, monozygotic twins showed more out-of-frame TCR alpha sharing. Excess low generation probability was seen in twin-shared out-of-frame alpha sequences.

In this sample, this clonotype turned up a few times. Antigen unknown. The CDR3 sequence is 15 residues long. CDR1 is DFQATT and CDR2 is SNEGSKA in the germline V gene (reference sequence). Trimming cost V 1 base and J 2 bases, with 15 bases left between them. TCRdb itself ran the 5' RACE reads through MiXCR, one entry per CDR3 protein. The sample consists of some 660,000 distinct CDR3 sequences, over 8.5% of them appearing once. These same data were also listed under a study on yellow fever vaccine responses in identical twins.

This chain connects TRBV20-1 to TRBJ2-7; maybe TRBD2 (5 bases). The receptor was derived from a woman under 30 in good health. Input material: PBMCs. The CDR3 loop is CSARGRLPEAYEQYF. The CDR3 coding sequence is TGCAGTGCTAGAGGTCGACTACCCGAGGCCTACGAGCAGTACTTC.